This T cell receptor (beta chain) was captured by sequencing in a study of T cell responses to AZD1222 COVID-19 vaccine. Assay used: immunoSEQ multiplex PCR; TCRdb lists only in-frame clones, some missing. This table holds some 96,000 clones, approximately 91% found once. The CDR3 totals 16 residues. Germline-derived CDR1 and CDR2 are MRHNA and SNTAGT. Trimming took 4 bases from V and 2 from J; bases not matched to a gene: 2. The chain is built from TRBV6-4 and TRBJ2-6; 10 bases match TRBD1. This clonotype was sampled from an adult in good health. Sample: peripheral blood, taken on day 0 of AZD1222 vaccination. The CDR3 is CASSGGTGAGANVLTF. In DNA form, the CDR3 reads TGTGCCAGCAGTGGGGGGACAGGGGCTGGGGCCAACGTCCTGACTTTC.